Each of the 8 T cell receptor beta chains below was sequenced from the same sample in a study of blood T cells in healthy people across ages. The second PCR ran about 7 to 12 cycles with a sample-barcoded 5' primer and J-beta primers. MiXCR, run by TCRdb on the 5' RACE reads, gives a single entry per CDR3 protein. Among roughly 700,000 distinct CDR3 sequences listed, roughly 25% were seen once. These data were also filed under a second study, of T cells of mothers and their children.

The specimen sequenced was blood. The receptors derive from a boy younger than 18 in good health.

The sample holds a few counts of this clonotype. V usage is TRBV29-1 and J usage is TRBJ2-5, with no clear D. The CDR3 covers 14 residues. The V end lost 4 bases, the J end lost 1 base, and 13 bases lay between the germline ends. The germline V gene encodes CDR1 SQVTM and CDR2 ANQGSEA. The CDR3 coding sequence is TGCAGCGTTGTCTCCTGGACGGCCCAAGAGACCCAGTACTTC. Translation: CSVVSWTAQETQYF.

The chain joins TRBV27 to TRBJ2-7, with D possibly being TRBD2 (5 bases). The length of the CDR3 is 14 residues. Germline V gene data show CDR1 as MNHEY and CDR2 as SMNVEV (reference sequence). V lost 2 bases and J 2 bases, leaving 10 bases between the germline ends. This chain's CDR3 is CASSLAGFTYEQYF. The DNA for the CDR3 is TGTGCCAGCAGTTTAGCGGGCTTCACCTACGAGCAGTACTTC.

This clonotype was observed a handful of times. This chain connects TRBV5-1 to TRBJ2-5; the D is unclear. Germline V CDR1 and CDR2: SGHRS, YFSETQ. The CDR3 is made up of 15 amino acids. V shed 0 bases and J shed 1 base, with 10 bases lying between them. CDR3 amino acids: CASSLDGRGQETQYF. The CDR3, as DNA: TGCGCCAGCAGCTTGGATGGAAGAGGCCAAGAGACCCAGTACTTC. The complete variable domain, with remaining parts taken from reference TRBV5-1 and TRBJ2-5, reads KAGVTQTPRYLIKTRGQQVTLSCSPISGHRSVSWYQQTPGQGLQFLFEYFSETQRNKGNFPGRFSGRQFSNSRSEMNVSTLELGDSALYLCASSLDGRGQETQYFGPGTRLLVL.

In this sample, this clonotype turned up a few times. The genes are TRBV6-2 or TRBV6-3 and TRBJ2-5, with 11 bases matching TRBD2. The CDR3 totals 18 residues. V shed 5 bases and J 2 bases; nucleotides not matched to a gene: 13. The V gene's germline CDR1 is MNHEY and CDR2 SVGEGT. CDR3 sequence: CASSLAGGPRRPQETQYF. CDR3 bases: TGTGCCAGCAGTCTAGCGGGGGGTCCGAGGAGACCTCAAGAGACCCAGTACTTC.

This clonotype was observed a handful of times. The chain carries TRBV14 and TRBJ2-5; 7 bases agree with TRBD1. CDR3 length: 15 residues. V gave up 2 bases and J gave up 4 bases; unmatched junction bases: 7. Germline-derived CDR1 and CDR2 are SGHDN and FVKESK. CDR3 in amino acids: CASSQRAGGGETQYF. The CDR3 region has the DNA TGTGCCAGCAGCCAACGAGCAGGGGGTGGAGAGACCCAGTACTTC.

This chain connects TRBV9 to TRBJ1-4, with D perhaps TRBD1 (6 bases). The CDR3 runs to 15 residues. Germline assignment: CDR1 SGDLS and CDR2 YYNGEE. Trimming cost V 0 bases and J 8 bases, with 14 bases left between them. The CDR3 region is CASSVAGHSPEKLFF. The DNA for the CDR3 is TGTGCCAGCAGCGTAGCGGGACACTCTCCCGAAAAACTGTTTTTT.

The rearrangement uses TRBV21-1 and TRBJ2-3; the D call of TRBD1 is as the table states it, not checked on the DNA. TRBV21-1 has pseudogene status. The CDR3 is 15 residues long. As DNA, the CDR3 is TGTGCCAGGCGGCTGGGGGGACCCATCACAGATACGCAGTATTTT. It yields the protein CARRLGGPITDTQYF.

The chain couples TRBV12-3 or TRBV12-4 to TRBJ1-6; TRBD1 matches at 7 bases. This CDR3 is built from 16 residues. J lost 6 bases, V lost 6 bases, and 11 bases had no gene match. CDR3 nucleotide sequence: TGTGCCAGCAGGACGACAGGGTCGGGGGGTAATTCACCCCTCCACTTT. Translating it yields CASRTTGSGGNSPLHF.